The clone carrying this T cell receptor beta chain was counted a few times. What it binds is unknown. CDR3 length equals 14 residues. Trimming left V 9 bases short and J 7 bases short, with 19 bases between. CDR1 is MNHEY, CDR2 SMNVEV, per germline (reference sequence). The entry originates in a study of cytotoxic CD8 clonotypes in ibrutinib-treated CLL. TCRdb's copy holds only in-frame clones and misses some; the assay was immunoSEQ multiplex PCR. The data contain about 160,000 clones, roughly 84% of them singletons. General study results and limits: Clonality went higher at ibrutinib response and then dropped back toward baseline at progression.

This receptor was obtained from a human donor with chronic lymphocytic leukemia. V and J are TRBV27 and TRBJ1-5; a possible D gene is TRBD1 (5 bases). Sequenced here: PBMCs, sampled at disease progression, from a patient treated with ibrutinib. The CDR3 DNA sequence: TGTGCCAGTCGGGCGTATACAGGTTCCCAGCCCCAGCATTTT. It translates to CASRAYTGSQPQHF.